The clone carrying this T cell receptor beta chain was seen more than once but under ten times. Its antigen is as yet unknown. The sample originates from a study of T cells after yellow fever vaccination. Trimming shortened V by 5 bases and J by 10 bases, and 14 bases separated the two germline ends. Germline CDR1 and CDR2: SEHNR and FQNEAQ (reference sequence). This CDR3 is built from 12 residues. Study observations and caveats: The booster response re-showed most primary clones: around 96% CD4, 88% CD8.

In making TCR cDNA, 5'RACE template switching added a universal primer site and UMIs to it. TCRdb independently ran MiXCR on the 5' RACE reads; one entry per CDR3 protein. The data show a few hundred thousand distinct CDR3 sequences, with roughly an eighth seen just once and approximately 3.4% held by the top ten. This chain connects TRBV7-9 to TRBJ1-1; D is possibly TRBD1 (5 bases). The sample consisted of CD4+ T cells sorted from PBMCs, taken 15 days after the yellow fever booster vaccination. The origin of this receptor is a young man who received the YFV17D yellow fever vaccine. The CDR3, as DNA: TGTGCCAGCAGCCAGGACATTCGGCTAGCTTTCTTT. Protein product: CASSQDIRLAFF. Together with reference TRBV7-9 and TRBJ1-1, the CDR3 gives the full variable domain: DTGVSQNPRHKITKRGQNVTFRCDPISEHNRLYWYRQTLGQGPEFLTYFQNEAQLEKSRLLSDRFSAERPKGSFSTLEIQRTEQGDSAMYLCASSQDIRLAFFGQGTRLTVV.